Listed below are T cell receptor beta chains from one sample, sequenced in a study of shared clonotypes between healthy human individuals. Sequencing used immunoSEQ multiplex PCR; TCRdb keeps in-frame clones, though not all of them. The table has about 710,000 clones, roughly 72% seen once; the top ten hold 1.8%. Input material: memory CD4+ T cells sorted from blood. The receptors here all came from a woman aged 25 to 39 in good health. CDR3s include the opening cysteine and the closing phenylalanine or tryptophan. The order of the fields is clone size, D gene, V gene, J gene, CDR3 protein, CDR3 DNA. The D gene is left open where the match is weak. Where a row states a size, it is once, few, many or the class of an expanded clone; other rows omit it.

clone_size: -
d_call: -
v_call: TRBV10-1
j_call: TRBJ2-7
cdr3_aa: CASSEQAASEQYF
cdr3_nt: TGCGCCAGCAGTGAACAGGCGGCCTCCGAGCAGTACTTC

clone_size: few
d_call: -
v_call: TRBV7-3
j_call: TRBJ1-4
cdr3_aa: CASSLSREKLFF
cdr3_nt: TGTGCCAGCAGCTTAAGCCGGGAAAAACTGTTTTTT

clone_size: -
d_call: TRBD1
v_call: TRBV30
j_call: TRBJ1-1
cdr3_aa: CAWRGDRLNTEAFF
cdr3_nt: TGTGCCTGGAGGGGGGACAGGCTGAACACTGAAGCTTTCTTT

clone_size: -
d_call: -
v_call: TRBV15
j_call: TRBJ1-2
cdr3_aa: CATSRDLQSYGYTF
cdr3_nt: TGTGCCACCAGCAGAGATTTGCAGTCTTATGGCTACACCTTC

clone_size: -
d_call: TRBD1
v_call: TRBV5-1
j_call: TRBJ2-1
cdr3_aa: CASRDSTNEQFF
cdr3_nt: TGCGCCAGTCGGGACAGTACAAATGAGCAGTTCTTC

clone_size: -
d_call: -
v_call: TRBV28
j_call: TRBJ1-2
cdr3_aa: CATNAGTPKKGYGYTF
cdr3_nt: TGTGCCACAAATGCCGGGACTCCTAAAAAGGGTTATGGCTACACCTTC

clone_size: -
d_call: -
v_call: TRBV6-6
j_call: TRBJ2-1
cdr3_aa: CASSPGHYLEQFF
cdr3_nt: TGTGCCAGCAGTCCGGGACACTACCTTGAGCAGTTCTTC

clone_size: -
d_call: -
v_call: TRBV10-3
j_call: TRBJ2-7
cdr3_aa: CAVSRDYEQYF
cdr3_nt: TGTGCCGTCTCTCGGGATTACGAGCAGTACTTC

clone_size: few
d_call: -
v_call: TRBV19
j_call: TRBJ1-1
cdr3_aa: CASSISIRDEAFF
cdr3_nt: TGTGCCAGTAGTATAAGTATCAGAGATGAAGCTTTCTTT

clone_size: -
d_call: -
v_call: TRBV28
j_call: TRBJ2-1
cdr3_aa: CASSQTVVNEQFF
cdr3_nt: TGTGCCAGCAGCCAGACAGTTGTCAATGAGCAGTTCTTC

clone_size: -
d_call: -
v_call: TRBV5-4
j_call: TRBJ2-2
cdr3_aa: CASSPQEFTGELFF
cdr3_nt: TGTGCCAGCAGCCCCCAGGAGTTCACCGGGGAGCTGTTTTTT

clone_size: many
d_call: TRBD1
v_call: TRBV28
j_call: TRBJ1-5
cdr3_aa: CASRGTANSNQPQHF
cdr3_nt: TGTGCCAGCAGGGGGACAGCTAATAGCAATCAGCCCCAGCATTTT